This TCR beta chain was recovered during a study of blood T cells in healthy people across ages. Whole-study results and caveats: TCR beta diversity per million T cells fell roughly linearly with age.

Combining a sample-barcoded 5' primer with a J-beta primer mix, a second PCR ran for roughly 6 to 11 cycles. TCRdb itself ran the 5' RACE reads through MiXCR, one entry per CDR3 protein. This sample has more than 600,000 distinct CDR3 sequences, with 20% to 30% found just once. A note on this clonotype: The antigen remains unidentified.

The ends lost 2 bases at V and 5 bases at J; junction bases unmatched: 6. This CDR3 contains 15 residues. In germline, CDR1 is SGDLS, CDR2 YYNGEE. These data are also associated with another study on T cells of mothers and their children.

Sequenced: blood. V and J are TRBV9 and TRBJ2-1, with 8 bases that match TRBD2. This clonotype was obtained from a boy between 10 and 17 years old in good health. The DNA of the CDR3 is TGTGCCAGCAGCGTGAGCGGGGGTCATAACAATGAGCAGTTCTTC. Protein product: CASSVSGGHNNEQFF.